This T cell receptor (beta chain) was profiled in a study of OX40 agonist ivuxolimab in advanced cancers. Notes on the research overall: Ivuxolimab was an agonistic, fully human IgG2 monoclonal antibody directed against OX40 (CD134), a costimulatory receptor. The paper covers the monotherapy dose-escalation part of the phase I ivuxolimab trial, which included N = 52 patients. Three dose-escalation patients achieved partial responses, one with hepatocellular carcinoma and two with cutaneous melanoma. Intravenous ivuxolimab was administered to patients every 2 weeks at six dose levels: 0.01, 0.1, 0.3, 1.5, 3 and 10 mg/kg. Among the roughly 50 dose-escalation patients, 19 had hepatocellular carcinoma, approximately 15 melanoma, 9 renal cell carcinoma and 9 head and neck cancer. Prior anti-PD-1, anti-PD-L1 or anti-CTLA-4 therapy was permitted, and checkpoint inhibitors had been received by 30% to 40% of dose-escalation patients. Peripheral TCRbeta sequencing was intended to test whether TCR sequence diversity was altered and clonal T-cell expansion was caused by ivuxolimab. In the dose-escalation cohort, 70% to 85% of patients were male, and the mean age was approximately 60 years, with a range of 23 to 79. The study at large found these results: In the 0.1-3.0 mg/kg groups, partial responders were among the patients with the lowest normalized peripheral clonal expansion, particularly in CD8+ T cells. At doses from 0.1 to 3.0 mg/kg, clonal expansion was seen in both CD4+ and CD8+ blood T cells between baseline and week 6. Low levels of normalized T-cell clonal expansion were also seen in some patients who did not respond. Antigen specificity was not determined for the clonally expanded peripheral T cells. After ivuxolimab, more expanded clones were found on average in CD8+ T cells than in CD4+ T cells.

Genomic DNA was isolated from the sorted cells so that the TCRbeta CDR3 region could be sequenced. The immunoSEQ Assay was used to sequence the TCRbeta CDR3 regions. Sourced from immuneACCESS, this table was stored by TCRdb with only in-frame sequences that have V and J called. A share of the clones is absent; for the studies checked, an unresolved V gene accounts for under half, and the remainder has no known explanation. Here the sample has about 91,000 clones; 85% to 90% occur a single time. Of the sample, around 2% is held by the ten largest clones. This clone has only one observation. Its antigen is currently not known. The sample holds no much larger clone one base away, and base qualities are not on file. The trial excluded patients who had a history of autoimmune disease or who were on systemic immunosuppression. In every dose cohort, peripheral blood was drawn for TCR sequencing at baseline, cycle 4 day 1, and cycle 7 day 1. Samples were obtained from an open-label, multicenter, first-in-human phase I dose-escalation trial of ivuxolimab. Adults with locally advanced or metastatic head and neck squamous cell, hepatocellular, melanoma or renal cell carcinoma were enrolled in the trial. Before TCR sequencing, CD4+ and CD8+ T cells were separately sorted from peripheral blood.

CDR1 and CDR2 are drawn from the germline V gene: SGHRS, YFSETQ. V lost 1 base and J lost 6 bases, and the count of bases not matched to a germline gene is 4. Counted from cysteine to phenylalanine, this CDR3 has 14 amino acids. The entry retains the CDR3 DNA only, 42 bases that are in frame from base 1. The TCR was taken from an adult with an advanced solid tumor such as melanoma, head and neck, liver or kidney cancer. The rearrangement combines TRBV5-1 with TRBJ2-7; TRBD2 matches 10 bases in the middle. The starting material was CD4+ or CD8+ T cells sorted from blood, obtained in a trial of the OX40 agonist ivuxolimab. DNA sequence: TGCGCCAGCAGCTTGAGCTTAGCGGGAGGCGAGCAGTACTTC. Translation gives CASSLSLAGGEQYF.